This T cell receptor (beta chain) was recorded in a study of T cells in Graves' hyperthyroidism and ophthalmopathy. Study observations and caveats: Ophthalmopathy got predicted by the model a median approximately six months before its onset.

V lost 5 bases to trimming and J lost 5 bases, with 14 bases between them. The CDR3 is 14 residues long. Germline CDR1 and CDR2: SGDLS and YYNGEE. RNA transcripts were the template for amplifying TCR beta CDR3 regions. When the TCR CDR3 underwent first-round RT-PCR, the HTBI primer set was used. One entry per CDR3 protein results from TCRdb running MiXCR on the multiplex PCR reads. The profile shows about 660,000 distinct CDR3 sequences, roughly 45% of them singletons. For this clonotype: The target antigen is unknown.

This sequence was found in an adult man with Graves' disease, either hyperthyroidism or ophthalmopathy (not recorded which). The chain combines TRBV9 with TRBJ1-5; D possibly corresponds to TRBD1 (5 bases). The sample was peripheral blood or thyroid tissue (not recorded which). As DNA, the CDR3 is TGTGCCAGCAGTTCGTGGGGGGAGGATCAGCCCCAGCATTTT. Translating it yields CASSSWGEDQPQHF.